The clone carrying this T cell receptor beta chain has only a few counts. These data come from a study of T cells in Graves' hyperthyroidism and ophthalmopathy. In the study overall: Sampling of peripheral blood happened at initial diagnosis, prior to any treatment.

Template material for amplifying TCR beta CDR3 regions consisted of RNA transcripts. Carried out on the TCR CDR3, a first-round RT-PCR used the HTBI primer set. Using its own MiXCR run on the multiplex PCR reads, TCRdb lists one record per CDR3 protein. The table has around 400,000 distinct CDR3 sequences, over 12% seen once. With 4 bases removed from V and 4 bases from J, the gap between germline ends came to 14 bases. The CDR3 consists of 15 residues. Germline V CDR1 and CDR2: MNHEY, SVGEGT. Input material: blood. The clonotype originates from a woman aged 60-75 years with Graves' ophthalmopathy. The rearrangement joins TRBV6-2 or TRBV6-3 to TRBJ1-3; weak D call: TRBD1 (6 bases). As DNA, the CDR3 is TGTGCCAGCAGTTCTACCAAGGACAGAGGAAACACCATATATTTT. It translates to CASSSTKDRGNTIYF.